This TCR beta chain is drawn from a study of blood T cell repertoires in COVID-19. In the study overall: Sites across the United States, Italy and Spain contributed samples from acute and convalescent COVID-19. PBMCs, B-cell-depleted T cells, or T cells provided the cDNA or gDNA that made up the material.

Authors' processing steps: How many nucleated cells were present was estimated from reference gene primer amplification. Only in-frame clones appear in the TCRdb table, and some are missing; sequencing was by immunoSEQ multiplex PCR. The DNA was the basis for D and trimming; V, J and clone size are from that table. The sample has around 330,000 clones, roughly 86% seen once; the top ten hold 8% to 9%. Germline CDR1 reads SGHNT; CDR2 reads YYREEE (reference sequence). V lost 4 bases to trimming and J lost 6 bases; unmatched junction nucleotides: 5. CDR3 length: 13 amino acids. Cohort assignment relied on participant-reported clinical history.

Input material: PBMCs or T cells enriched from blood (not recorded which). This receptor was identified in a woman aged 18-35 years who had recovered from COVID-19. This chain uses TRBV5-4 with TRBJ2-7, with 9 bases matching TRBD1. The CDR3: CASSQDRGTEQYF. CDR3 bases: TGTGCCAGCAGCCAGGACAGGGGTACCGAGCAGTACTTC.